Detailed here is one T cell receptor beta chain. The record originates from a study of PD-1 and CTLA-4 blockade in melanoma. With V trimmed by 4 bases and J by 5 bases, 5 bases remained unmatched. Germline V gives CDR1 KGHDR, CDR2 SFDVKD. The length of the CDR3 is 14 residues. Method: immunoSEQ multiplex PCR; TCRdb's copy keeps in-frame clones and lacks some. The sample includes tens of thousands of clones, 88% of them seen just once. The sample was CD8+ T cells from peripheral blood, taken from a patient given anti-PD-1 treatment. V and J are TRBV24-1 and TRBJ2-5; TRBD1 matches 8 bases. This receptor was identified in a human donor with melanoma. The CDR3, as DNA: TGTGCCACCAGTGACCTGACAGGGGACGAGACCCAGTACTTC. Protein sequence: CATSDLTGDETQYF.